The rows below give T cell receptor beta chains drawn from one sample of a study of blood T cell repertoires in COVID-19. Clones were read by immunoSEQ multiplex PCR, and TCRdb kept only the in-frame ones, dropping some. The data show fewer than 6,000 clones, approximately 90% seen once. Sequencing was done on a sample of peripheral blood. The source of these receptors is a woman older than 75 with acute or convalescent COVID-19. CDR3s include the opening cysteine and the closing phenylalanine or tryptophan. Each record gives: V gene, D gene, J gene, clone size, CDR3 protein, CDR3 DNA. A D gene is named only where the DNA matches it firmly. Part of the rows lack a size; the others show once, few, many or a class for expanded clones.

>TRBV6-5|NA|TRBJ2-1|NA
CASSPPGYNEQFF
TGTGCCAGCAGTCCGCCCGGGTACAATGAGCAGTTCTTC
>TRBV28|TRBD1|TRBJ2-5|once
CASNSGGYGQETQYF
TGTGCCAGCAACTCAGGGGGCTACGGGCAAGAGACCCAGTACTTC
>TRBV30|NA|TRBJ2-3|once
CAWSRGGATDTQYF
TGTGCCTGGAGCCGCGGCGGGGCAACAGATACGCAGTATTTT
>TRBV10-3|TRBD2|TRBJ2-1|NA
CAISQGLAGGSKQFF
TGTGCCATCAGCCAGGGACTAGCGGGGGGCTCTAAGCAGTTCTTC
>TRBV12-3/TRBV12-4|NA|TRBJ2-1|NA
CASSLWGDDEQFF
TGTGCCAGCAGTTTGTGGGGGGACGATGAGCAGTTCTTC
>TRBV27|NA|TRBJ2-2|NA
CASRQSSGELFF
TGTGCCAGCAGACAAAGTTCCGGGGAGCTGTTTTTT
>TRBV3-1/TRBV3-2|TRBD2|TRBJ2-5|NA
CASSLPGGETQYF
TGTGCCAGCAGCCTACCCGGGGGGGAGACCCAGTACTTC
>TRBV3-1/TRBV3-2|TRBD1|TRBJ1-4|NA
CASSQQGALNEKLFF
TGTGCCAGCAGCCAACAGGGGGCCCTCAATGAAAAACTGTTTTTT
>TRBV2|NA|TRBJ2-7|NA
CASRGAGVIWEQYF
TGTGCCAGCAGGGGGGCAGGGGTGATTTGGGAGCAGTACTTC
>TRBV7-9|NA|TRBJ2-7|NA
CASSLAGAYEQYF
TGTGCCAGCAGCTTAGCAGGGGCCTACGAGCAGTACTTC
>TRBV19|NA|TRBJ1-5|NA
CASSIGGGAGNQPQHF
TGTGCCAGTAGTATAGGAGGGGGGGCCGGCAATCAGCCCCAGCATTTT
>TRBV10-3|NA|TRBJ1-6|NA
CAISAQDSPLHF
TGTGCCATCAGTGCACAGGATTCACCCCTCCACTTT
>TRBV4-1|NA|TRBJ1-4|NA
CASSHEVTNEKLFF
TGCGCCAGCAGCCACGAGGTCACCAATGAAAAACTGTTTTTT
>TRBV3-1/TRBV3-2|TRBD2|TRBJ2-3|NA
CASSHGRGGTDTQYF
TGTGCCAGCAGCCACGGCCGGGGGGGGACAGATACGCAGTATTTT
>TRBV5-3|TRBD1|TRBJ2-7|NA
CARSLATGESVEQYF
TGTGCCAGAAGCTTGGCGACAGGGGAAAGCGTAGAGCAGTACTTC
>TRBV5-1|NA|TRBJ1-1|NA
CASSQQGSTEAFF
TGCGCCAGCAGCCAACAGGGTAGCACTGAAGCTTTCTTT
>TRBV2|NA|TRBJ2-7|NA
CASIGGARLYF
TGTGCCAGCATCGGAGGGGCTCGTCTGTACTTC
>TRBV2|TRBD1|TRBJ2-2|NA
CASSRQGQANTGELFF
TGTGCCAGCAGTCGCCAGGGACAGGCGAACACCGGGGAGCTGTTTTTT
>TRBV3-1/TRBV3-2|TRBD1|TRBJ1-2|NA
CASSRTPGQGIDGYTF
TGTGCCAGCAGCCGGACGCCGGGACAGGGGATAGATGGCTACACCTTC
>TRBV5-5|NA|TRBJ2-3|NA
CASSSNLDTQYF
TGTGCCAGCAGCTCCAACTTGGATACGCAGTATTTT
>TRBV7-9|TRBD2|TRBJ2-3|NA
CASSPGGGLLGATQYF
TGTGCCAGCAGCCCGGGCGGGGGACTTCTAGGGGCTACGCAGTATTTT
>TRBV2|NA|TRBJ1-5|NA
CASSEGSGVQHF
TGTGCCAGCAGTGAAGGGTCCGGAGTCCAGCATTTT
>TRBV29-1|NA|TRBJ1-2|NA
CSGLLQAGDGYTF
TGCAGCGGCCTCCTGCAGGCCGGGGATGGCTACACCTTC
>TRBV30|NA|TRBJ1-1|NA
CAWSWGDPGTEAFF
TGTGCCTGGAGTTGGGGGGACCCGGGCACTGAAGCTTTCTTT
>TRBV21-1|NA|TRBJ2-3|once
CASSRGRGDTQYF
TGTGCCAGCAGCAGGGGGCGAGGAGATACGCAGTATTTT
>TRBV28|TRBD2|TRBJ2-3|once
CASSSSLRLAGDTDTQYF
TGTGCCAGCAGTTCCAGCCTCAGACTAGCGGGGGACACGGATACGCAGTATTTT
>TRBV2|TRBD1|TRBJ1-4|NA
CASRGTVNEKLFF
TGTGCCAGCAGGGGGACAGTAAATGAAAAACTGTTTTTT
>TRBV10-3|NA|TRBJ2-2|NA
CAISWTENTGELFF
TGTGCCATCAGCTGGACAGAGAACACCGGGGAGCTGTTTTTT
>TRBV11-2|TRBD2|TRBJ2-7|few
CASRLAGNPVYEQYF
TGTGCCAGCAGATTAGCGGGGAATCCAGTCTACGAGCAGTACTTC
>TRBV5-1|NA|TRBJ1-1|once
CASSRGVGDVANTEAFF
TGCGCCAGCAGCCGCGGGGTTGGAGACGTGGCGAACACTGAAGCTTTCTTT
>TRBV5-1|TRBD1|TRBJ2-7|NA
CASSLWTGGVYEQYF
TGCGCCAGCAGCTTATGGACAGGGGGGGTCTACGAGCAGTACTTC
>TRBV3-1/TRBV3-2|NA|TRBJ1-3|NA
CASSVLSGNTIYF
TGTGCCAGCAGCGTGCTATCTGGAAACACCATATATTTT
>TRBV16|TRBD1|TRBJ1-2|once
CASSQSGRQGAGGYTF
TGTGCCAGCAGCCAATCCGGTCGACAGGGGGCCGGTGGCTACACCTTC
>TRBV5-1|NA|TRBJ2-1|NA
CASSLSAGSSYNEQFF
TGCGCCAGCAGCTTGTCAGCGGGTAGCTCCTACAATGAGCAGTTCTTC
>TRBV9|TRBD2|TRBJ2-3|NA
CASSNSGGLTDTQYF
TGTGCCAGCAGCAATAGCGGGGGCCTCACAGATACGCAGTATTTT
>TRBV12-3/TRBV12-4|NA|TRBJ2-5|NA
CASSLRETQYF
TGTGCCAGCAGTCTCAGGGAGACCCAGTACTTC
>TRBV6-5|NA|TRBJ1-1|NA
CASSTRQSMNTEAFF
TGTGCCAGCAGTACCAGACAGTCCATGAACACTGAAGCTTTCTTT
>TRBV4-1|NA|TRBJ2-7|NA
CASSQGTTGLGEQYF
TGCGCCAGCAGCCAAGGGACTACCGGCTTGGGCGAGCAGTACTTC
>TRBV5-1|TRBD1|TRBJ2-3|NA
CASSLAQGLDTQYF
TGCGCCAGCAGCTTAGCACAGGGGTTAGATACGCAGTATTTT
>TRBV15|TRBD2|TRBJ2-3|NA
CATSRGSPLAGGGDTQYF
TGTGCCACCAGCAGAGGCTCCCCTCTAGCGGGGGGAGGCGATACGCAGTATTTT
>TRBV5-1|NA|TRBJ2-1|NA
CASSLTAGSEIEFF
TGCGCCAGCAGCTTGACGGCGGGGTCCGAGATCGAGTTCTTC
>TRBV10-3|NA|TRBJ1-2|NA
CAISADYGYTF
TGTGCCATCAGTGCAGACTATGGCTACACCTTC
>TRBV3-1/TRBV3-2|NA|TRBJ1-3|NA
CASSQEVGAIGNTIYF
TGTGCCAGCAGCCAAGAGGTGGGGGCGATTGGAAACACCATATATTTT
>TRBV6-5|TRBD1|TRBJ2-5|NA
CASSRNRGLETQYF
TGTGCCAGCAGTAGAAACAGGGGCCTAGAGACCCAGTACTTC
>TRBV20-1|TRBD1|TRBJ2-7|NA
CSASVGTGADEQYF
TGCAGTGCTAGTGTTGGGACAGGGGCCGACGAGCAGTACTTC
>TRBV7-2|NA|TRBJ1-1|NA
CASSFSGNTEAFF
TGTGCCAGCAGCTTTTCCGGGAACACTGAAGCTTTCTTT
>TRBV7-6|NA|TRBJ2-5|NA
CASSYAARAETQYF
TGTGCCAGCAGCTACGCCGCCAGGGCGGAGACCCAGTACTTC
>TRBV15|TRBD1|TRBJ2-7|NA
CATSKGAGWDEQYF
TGTGCCACCAGCAAGGGGGCAGGGTGGGACGAGCAGTACTTC
>TRBV29-1|NA|TRBJ2-3|NA
CSVNRGSTDTQYF
TGCAGCGTCAATCGAGGAAGCACAGATACGCAGTATTTT
>TRBV20-1|NA|TRBJ1-2|NA
CSASWGGAGGYTF
TGCAGTGCTAGTTGGGGAGGGGCGGGAGGCTACACCTTC
>TRBV3-1/TRBV3-2|NA|TRBJ2-5|once
CASSQLGAGLQETQYF
TGTGCCAGCAGCCAACTAGGGGCGGGACTGCAAGAGACCCAGTACTTC
>TRBV15|NA|TRBJ1-6|NA
CATSRDILQQANSPLHF
TGTGCCACCAGCAGAGATATATTACAACAGGCGAATTCACCCCTCCACTTT
>TRBV11-2|NA|TRBJ1-6|NA
CASSAWVGGGNSPLHF
TGTGCCAGCAGCGCGTGGGTCGGGGGTGGTAATTCACCCCTCCACTTT
>TRBV4-1|NA|TRBJ1-5|NA
CASSQVGQAAGQPQHF
TGCGCCAGCAGCCAGGTCGGCCAAGCGGCGGGTCAGCCCCAGCATTTT
>TRBV9|NA|TRBJ2-7|NA
CASSVVSLWLSTYSYEQYF
TGTGCCAGCAGCGTAGTCTCACTCTGGCTATCGACTTACTCCTACGAGCAGTACTTC
>TRBV5-1|TRBD2|TRBJ2-1|NA
CASSLVAGATYNEQFF
TGCGCCAGCAGCTTGGTAGCGGGGGCTACTTACAATGAGCAGTTCTTC